One and the same sample provided the 32 T cell receptor beta chains below, sequenced in a study of T cells in Graves' hyperthyroidism and ophthalmopathy (dated 2019 in TCRdb). The library was obtained by multiplex PCR. The sequencer was an Illumina HiSeq 2000. TCR beta CDR3 regions were amplified from RNA transcripts. A first-round RT-PCR of the TCR CDR3 used the HTBI primer set with the Qiagen OneStep RT-PCR kit. TCRdb's own reprocessing of the public reads used fastp at Q25 and MiXCR and kept productive beta chains. Each entry merges the rows of one CDR3 protein and shows their most common DNA and genes. For this sample the table gives about 200,000 distinct CDR3 sequences, of which approximately 16% were detected only once. The ten largest clones represent approximately 56% of the sample. Sequencing was carried out using blood. These receptor sequences come from a woman between 45 and 60 years old with Graves' hyperthyroidism.

This clonotype has a single count. The V and J genes are TRBV20-1 and TRBJ2-1; weak D call: TRBD2 (5 bases). V was pared by 3 bases and J by 4 bases, with 13 bases between. This CDR3 spans 14 amino acids. Germline CDR1 is DFQATT and CDR2 is SNEGSKA (reference sequence). The CDR3 DNA follows: TGCAGTGCTAGTGCGGGTCCTACTTACAATGAGCAGTTCTTC. Translated, it gives CSASAGPTYNEQFF.

The sample holds a few counts of this clonotype. V is TRBV10-1 and J is TRBJ2-2; 15 positions agree with TRBD2. The CDR3 runs 18 residues. Germline CDR1 reads WNHNN; CDR2 reads SYGVQD (reference sequence). The trim removed 5 bases at V and 2 bases at J, leaving 6 bases unmatched. The CDR3 nucleotides read TGCGCCAGCAGTAGGGGACTAGCGGGAGGTACCAACACCGGGGAGCTGTTTTTT. This translates into CASSRGLAGGTNTGELFF.

This clonotype was picked up a small number of times. The J gene is TRBJ2-7, the V gene TRBV14; the match to TRBD1 covers 11 bases. Germline V lookup: CDR1 SGHDN, CDR2 FVKESK. The J segment lost 3 bases and the V segment lost 1 base, leaving 5 bases of the junction unmatched. This CDR3 region has 16 residues. The CDR3 here is CASSQVRTGGFYEQYF. The CDR3 DNA reads as TGTGCCAGCAGCCAAGTCCGGACAGGGGGCTTCTACGAGCAGTACTTC.

This clonotype appeared many times. The V gene is TRBV5-8, the J gene TRBJ2-7, with D possibly TRBD2 on 5 matching bases. Germline CDR1 reads SGHTS; CDR2 reads YDEGEE. Trimming removed 1 base from V and 0 bases from J, with 11 bases in between. The CDR3 is 15 amino acids. The CDR3 DNA reads as TGTGCCAGCAGCTTGTCCCGGGGTGTCTCCTACGAGCAGTACTTC. It translates to CASSLSRGVSYEQYF. Filled out from reference TRBV5-8 and TRBJ2-7, the complete variable domain reads EAGVTQSPTHLIKTRGQQATLRCSPISGHTSVYWYQQALGLGLQFLLWYDEGEERNRGNFPPRFSGRQFPNYSSELNVNALELEDSALYLCASSLSRGVSYEQYFGPGTRLTVT.

This clonotype was found many times. The chain uses TRBV14 and TRBJ1-1; D not resolved. From germline, CDR1 is SGHDN and CDR2 FVKESK. This CDR3 has 15 amino acids. Trimming pared 0 bases from V and 0 bases from J, leaving 8 bases between. CDR3 in amino acids: CASSQDWLVNTEAFF. CDR3 DNA sequence: TGTGCCAGCAGCCAAGATTGGCTGGTGAACACTGAAGCTTTCTTT.

This clonotype has a count of ten or more. The rearrangement uses TRBV28 and TRBJ1-1; no clear D gene. Between the trimmed V and J ends, which lost 3 bases and 2 bases, there was a span of 10 bases. The germline V gene encodes CDR1 MDHEN and CDR2 SYDVKM. The CDR3 has 14 amino acids. CDR3 in DNA: TGTGCCAGCAGTTTCTCTACTCGAAACACTGAAGCTTTCTTT. Protein: CASSFSTRNTEAFF.

This clonotype came up many times. This chain joins TRBV9 and TRBJ2-7, with D perhaps TRBD1 or TRBD2 (5 bases each). Between the trimmed V and J ends, which lost 1 base and 0 bases, there was a span of 11 bases. The V gene's germline CDR1 is SGDLS and CDR2 YYNGEE. The CDR3 contains 15 residues. The DNA of the CDR3 is TGTGCCAGCAGCGTATTTGCAGGGAGCTCCTACGAGCAGTACTTC. Translation: CASSVFAGSSYEQYF.

Ten or more counts support this clonotype. The chain joins TRBV20-1 to TRBJ2-7, with 7 positions matching TRBD2. V dropped 5 bases and J dropped 6; count of bases not matched to a gene: 4. This CDR3 is 11 amino acids long. CDR1 is DFQATT and CDR2 is SNEGSKA in the germline V gene (reference sequence). The CDR3 loop is CSAPGRGEQYF. The DNA for the CDR3 is TGCAGTGCTCCAGGGAGGGGCGAGCAGTACTTC.

This clonotype was observed at least ten times. The chain links TRBV6-2 or TRBV6-3 to TRBJ2-7, with D perhaps TRBD2 (6 bases). The CDR3 contains 11 residues. CDR1 is MNHEY, CDR2 SVGEGT, per germline. V shed 8 bases and J shed 4 bases, with 9 bases lying between them. In DNA form, the CDR3 reads TGTGCCAGCCGGGGGTTTTACGAGCAGTACTTC. Translation gives CASRGFYEQYF.

This clonotype was recorded many times. This sequence joins TRBV5-1 and TRBJ1-1; D uncertain. The length of the CDR3 is 14 residues. The V end was cut by 5 bases, the J end by 0 bases, with 11 bases between. In germline, CDR1 is SGHRS, CDR2 YFSETQ. CDR3 DNA: TGCGCCAGCAGACCAGACGTACTGAACACTGAAGCTTTCTTT. Translating it yields CASRPDVLNTEAFF.

The rearrangement joins TRBV6-1 to TRBJ1-6; 8 nucleotides agree with TRBD1. Germline V gene sequence: CDR1 MNHNS, CDR2 SASEGT. CDR3 length: 16 amino acids. J gave up 7 bases and V 6 bases, and 11 bases lay outside the gene matches. The CDR3 reads CASSRAGQGLNSPLHF. The DNA of the CDR3 is TGTGCCAGCAGCCGAGCAGGACAGGGTCTGAATTCACCCCTCCACTTT.

This clonotype was observed many times. The chain has TRBV12-3 or TRBV12-4 and TRBJ2-1, with 11 bases identical to TRBD2. V was clipped by 8 bases and J by 3 bases; unmatched bases: 12. The CDR3 totals 17 residues. The CDR3 region is CASYKTRTSGGYNEQFF. CDR3 nucleotides: TGTGCCAGCTACAAAACCCGAACTAGCGGGGGCTACAATGAGCAGTTCTTC.

This chain links TRBV6-1 with TRBJ2-1; D gene ambiguous. This CDR3 has 16 residues. Germline lookup yields CDR1 MNHNS and CDR2 SASEGT. V was pared by 5 bases and J by 7 bases, with 21 bases between. The CDR3 DNA follows: TGTGCCAGCAGTTCCCAGTCTGCCGGAGTTAAGAATGAGCAGTTCTTC. As protein: CASSSQSAGVKNEQFF.

There are many counts of this clonotype. V is TRBV27 and J is TRBJ2-7; tentatively, D is TRBD1 (5 bases). V was cut by 3 bases and J by 2 bases, with 14 bases left in between. Germline assignment: CDR1 MNHEY and CDR2 SMNVEV (reference sequence). This CDR3 is 15 amino acids long. DNA of the CDR3: TGTGCCAGCAGTTTGACAGCTGCCTTGACCTACGAGCAGTACTTC. Translated: CASSLTAALTYEQYF.

This clonotype has more than one count but fewer than ten. This chain links TRBV10-3 with TRBJ1-1; D is undetermined. The CDR3 spans 11 residues. Trimming removed 7 bases at V and 1 base at J, with 4 bases between. The germline CDR1 and CDR2 sequences are ENHRY and SYGVKD. In nucleotides, the CDR3 is TGTGCCATCAAAAAGAACACTGAAGCTTTCTTT. Its protein product is CAIKKNTEAFF.

This clonotype showed up just a few times. The chain employs TRBV3-1 and TRBJ2-7, with D possibly TRBD2 on 6 matching bases. Trimming stripped 2 bases from V and 0 bases from J, with 11 bases between. Germline V gene sequence: CDR1 LGHDT, CDR2 YNNKEL (reference sequence). The CDR3 length is 15 residues. CDR3 sequence reads: CASSQKGGSSYEQYF. CDR3 DNA sequence: TGTGCCAGCAGCCAAAAAGGAGGGAGCTCCTACGAGCAGTACTTC.

This clonotype was detected ten times or more. V gene TRBV6-1 combines with J gene TRBJ2-1, with 14 positions matching TRBD2. V was pared by 7 bases and J by 6 bases, with 5 bases of the junction left unmatched. CDR3 length equals 15 residues. Germline CDR1 is MNHNS and CDR2 is SASEGT. This CDR3 is CASTAGTSGSNEQFF. CDR3 coding DNA: TGTGCCAGCACCGCCGGGACTAGCGGGAGCAATGAGCAGTTCTTC.

The gene calls are TRBV6-1 and TRBJ2-7; D not certain. The germline V gene has CDR1 MNHNS and CDR2 SASEGT. The length of the CDR3 is 15 residues. Trimming took 3 bases from V and 0 from J, leaving 12 bases between them. CDR3 protein: CASSEGLGNSYEQYF. CDR3 sequence (DNA): TGTGCCAGCAGTGAGGGGTTGGGGAACTCCTACGAGCAGTACTTC.

This clonotype was counted at least ten times. J is TRBJ2-3 and V is TRBV11-1; tentative D call: TRBD2 (6 bases). The CDR3 has 12 amino acids. CDR1 and CDR2 (germline): SGHAT, FQDESV (reference sequence). V lost 6 bases, J lost 5 bases, and 9 bases lay in between. This CDR3 reads CASRLGGDTQYF. In nucleotides, the CDR3 is TGTGCCAGCAGGCTGGGAGGAGATACGCAGTATTTT. The whole variable domain, filled in from reference TRBV11-1 and TRBJ2-3, reads EAEVAQSPRYKITEKSQAVAFWCDPISGHATLYWYRQILGQGPELLVQFQDESVVDDSQLPKDRFSAERLKGVDSTLKIQPAELGDSAMYLCASRLGGDTQYFGPGTRLTVL.

In regard to this clonotype: The final CDR3 position lacks the conserved phenylalanine or tryptophan, pointing to a likely read error. The V gene is TRBV14, the J gene TRBJ2-1; TRBD2 aligns across 9 bases. With 3 bases clipped from V and 4 bases from J, the junction kept 16 bases outside the gene matches. Germline V CDR1 and CDR2: SGHDN, FVKESK. The CDR3 is 19 residues long. CDR3 protein: CASSQMEGSAGGSYNEQFS. CDR3 DNA sequence: TGTGCCAGCAGCCAGATGGAAGGATCAGCGGGAGGTTCATACAATGAGCAGTTCTCC.

The chain recombines TRBV7-2 with TRBJ2-7; a weak D match, TRBD1 (5 bases). Germline V CDR1 and CDR2: SGHTA, FQGNSA. Trimming stripped 3 bases from V and 5 bases from J, with 11 bases between. This CDR3 contains 13 residues. The CDR3: CASSLAGSHEQYF. The CDR3 DNA sequence: TGTGCCAGCAGCTTGGCAGGGTCCCACGAGCAGTACTTC.

This sequence joins TRBV9 and TRBJ2-7, with TRBD1 as a possible D gene (8 bases). The V and J ends lost 4 bases and 5 bases respectively, with 19 bases between them. CDR3 size: 15 residues. Looked up from germline, CDR1 is SGDLS and CDR2 is YYNGEE. In DNA form, the CDR3 reads TGTGCCAGCAGCTCCACCGGGGGGACAGGTGACGAGCAGTACTTC. The encoded protein is CASSSTGGTGDEQYF.

This clonotype was seen many times. The chain uses TRBV13 and TRBJ1-5; TRBD1 might be the D (5 bases). V lost 0 bases and J lost 4, with 13 bases in between. In germline, CDR1 is PRHDT, CDR2 FYEKMQ (reference sequence). This CDR3 comprises 16 residues. The CDR3 here is CASSLGLGGSNQPQHF. CDR3 nucleotides: TGTGCCAGCAGCTTAGGCCTGGGGGGAAGTAATCAGCCCCAGCATTTT.

The rearrangement uses TRBV7-9 and TRBJ2-7; the D gene is possibly TRBD1 (6 bases). Germline V gene sequence: CDR1 SEHNR, CDR2 FQNEAQ (reference sequence). Trimming took 5 bases from V and 0 from J, leaving 14 bases between them. The CDR3 has 15 amino acids. The CDR3 protein is CASSQGDIASYEQYF. Written as DNA, the CDR3 is TGTGCCAGCAGCCAAGGGGACATCGCCTCCTACGAGCAGTACTTC.

Ten or more counts support this clonotype. The V call is TRBV10-2, the J call TRBJ1-1; D gene uncertain. Germline V gives CDR1 WSHSY, CDR2 SAAADI. CDR3 length: 16 residues. Trimming took off 7 bases at V and 0 bases at J, with 18 bases between the two ends. CDR3 protein: CASTSAIGFMNTEAFF. The CDR3 DNA follows: TGCGCCAGCACCTCAGCAATTGGGTTCATGAACACTGAAGCTTTCTTT.

A note on this clonotype: The final CDR3 position lacks the conserved phenylalanine or tryptophan, pointing to a likely read error. This rearrangement joins TRBV5-4 to TRBJ2-1; 10 nucleotides match TRBD1. CDR3 length: 14 residues. Germline CDR1 is SGHNT and CDR2 is YYREEE (reference sequence). V gave up 4 bases and J gave up 8 bases; unmatched junction bases: 6. CDR3 DNA: TGTGCCAGCAGCCCCCCGGACAGGGGGTATGAGCAGTTCCTC. Its protein is CASSPPDRGYEQFL.

As regards this clonotype: A clone one base away is much larger, so this may be a read error. No conserved phenylalanine or tryptophan ends this CDR3, so it is likely a read error. The chain recombines TRBV6-2 or TRBV6-3 with TRBJ1-5; 7 bases are shared with TRBD1. Germline CDR1 is MNHEY and CDR2 is SVGEGT. The length of the CDR3 is 15 residues. V dropped 4 bases and J dropped 2; count of bases not matched to a gene: 5. The CDR3 reads CASSFSGQGNQPQHL. The CDR3 DNA reads TGTGCCAGCAGTTTTTCAGGACAGGGCAATCAGCCCCAGCATCTT.

This clonotype came up a few times. The junction differs from germline at one of its ends, possibly a read error. In DNA, the CDR3 is TGTGCCAGCAGACACCTAGCGGGAGGGCCGAGTGAGCAGTCCTTC. It is translated as CASRHLAGGPSEQSF. The chain recombines TRBV6-1 with TRBJ2-1; 12 nucleotides align to TRBD2. This CDR3 is 15 amino acids long. The germline V gene has CDR1 MNHNS and CDR2 SASEGT.

This clonotype was counted many times. The chain has TRBV7-2 and TRBJ1-2; tentative D call: TRBD1 (6 bases). V lost 4 bases, J lost 7 bases, and 19 bases lay in between. The germline V gene has CDR1 SGHTA and CDR2 FQGNSA. CDR3 length: 15 amino acids. CDR3 loop: CASSSAQGREGGYTF. CDR3 bases: TGTGCCAGCAGCTCCGCTCAGGGGCGAGAAGGTGGCTACACCTTC.

The chain has TRBV19 and TRBJ1-2, with TRBD1 matching over 11 bases. The CDR3 is 17 residues long. The J segment lost 2 bases and the V segment lost 5 bases, leaving 10 bases of the junction unmatched. Germline V lookup: CDR1 LNHDA, CDR2 SQIVND (reference sequence). In nucleotides, the CDR3 is TGTGCCAGTAGTTCACCGGGACAGGGGGATAAGAACTATGGCTACACCTTC. Amino acids: CASSSPGQGDKNYGYTF.

This clonotype was counted between two and nine times. The chain uses TRBV19 and TRBJ1-1; 8 nucleotides align to TRBD1. CDR3 length: 15 residues. Per germline, CDR1 LNHDA and CDR2 SQIVND (reference sequence). The V and J ends lost 7 bases and 4 bases, in that order; junction bases with no gene match: 11. The CDR3 DNA reads TGTGCCAGTAAGCCCCAGGACAGGGTGAGCACTGAAGCTTTCTTT. Translated: CASKPQDRVSTEAFF.

This clonotype was counted at least ten times. J is TRBJ2-7 and V is TRBV28; D is unresolved. In germline, CDR1 is MDHEN, CDR2 SYDVKM. V gave up 3 bases and J gave up 2 bases, with 11 bases separating them. This CDR3 has 14 amino acids. The CDR3 is CASSFNSYPYEQYF. CDR3 coding DNA: TGTGCCAGCAGTTTCAACTCTTATCCCTACGAGCAGTACTTC.